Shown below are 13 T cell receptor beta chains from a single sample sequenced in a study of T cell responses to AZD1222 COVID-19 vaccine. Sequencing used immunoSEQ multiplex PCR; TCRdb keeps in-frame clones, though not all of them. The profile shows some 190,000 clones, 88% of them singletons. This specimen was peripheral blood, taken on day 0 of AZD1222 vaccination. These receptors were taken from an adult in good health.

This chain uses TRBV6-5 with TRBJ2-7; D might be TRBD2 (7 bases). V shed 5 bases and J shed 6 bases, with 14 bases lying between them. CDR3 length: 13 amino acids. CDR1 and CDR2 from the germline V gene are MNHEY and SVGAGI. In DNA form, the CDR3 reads TGTGCCAGCAGTCCCGAGGGGGGGCGCGAGCAGTACTTC. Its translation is CASSPEGGREQYF.

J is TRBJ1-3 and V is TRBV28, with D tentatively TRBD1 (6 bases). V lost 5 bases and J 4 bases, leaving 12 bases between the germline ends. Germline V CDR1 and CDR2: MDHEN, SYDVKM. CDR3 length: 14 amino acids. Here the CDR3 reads CASSLQGDGNTIYF. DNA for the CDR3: TGTGCCAGCAGTCTACAGGGTGACGGAAACACCATATATTTT.

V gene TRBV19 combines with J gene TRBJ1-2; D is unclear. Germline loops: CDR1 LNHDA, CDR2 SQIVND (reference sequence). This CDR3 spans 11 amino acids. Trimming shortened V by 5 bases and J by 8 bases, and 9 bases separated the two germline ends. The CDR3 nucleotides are TGTGCCAGTAGTTTCAACAGAGGCTACACCTTC. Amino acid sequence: CASSFNRGYTF.

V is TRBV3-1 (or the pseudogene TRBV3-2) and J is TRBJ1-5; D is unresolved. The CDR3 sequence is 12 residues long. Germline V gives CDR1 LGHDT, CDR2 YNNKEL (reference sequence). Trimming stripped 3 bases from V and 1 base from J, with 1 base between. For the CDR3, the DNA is TGTGCCAGCAGCCACAGCAATCAGCCCCAGCATTTT. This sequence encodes CASSHSNQPQHF.

As DNA, the CDR3 is TGTGCCAGCAGCTTAATGAATTCACCCCTCCACTTT. It is translated as CASSLMNSPLHF. The rearrangement uses TRBV7-2 and TRBJ1-6; no reliable D call. The CDR3 has 12 residues. Trimming removed 2 bases at V and 7 bases at J, with 3 bases between. In germline, CDR1 is SGHTA, CDR2 FQGNSA.

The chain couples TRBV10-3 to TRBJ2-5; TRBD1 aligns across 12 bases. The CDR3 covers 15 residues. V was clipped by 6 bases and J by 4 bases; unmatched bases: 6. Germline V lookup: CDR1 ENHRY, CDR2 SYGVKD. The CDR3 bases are TGTGCCATCAGAGGAGGGACAGGGGGCCGAGAGACCCAGTACTTC. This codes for CAIRGGTGGRETQYF.

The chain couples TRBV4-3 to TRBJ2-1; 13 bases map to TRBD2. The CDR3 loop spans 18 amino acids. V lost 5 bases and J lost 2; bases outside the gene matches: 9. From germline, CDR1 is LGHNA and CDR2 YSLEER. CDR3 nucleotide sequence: TGCGCCAGCAGCAGTACGGGACTAGCGGGGTTAACCTACAATGAGCAGTTCTTC. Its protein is CASSSTGLAGLTYNEQFF.

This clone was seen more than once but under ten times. This CDR3 reads CATSRVGLAGGPSNEQFF. CDR3 coding DNA: TGTGCCACCAGCAGAGTTGGTCTCGCGGGGGGGCCCTCCAATGAGCAGTTCTTC. The V gene is TRBV15, the J gene TRBJ2-1, with 9 bases identical to TRBD2. Per the germline V gene, CDR1 is LNHNV and CDR2 is YYDKDF (reference sequence). The CDR3 is 18 residues long. Trimming at V came to 1 base and at J to 6 bases, leaving 13 bases not matched to a gene.

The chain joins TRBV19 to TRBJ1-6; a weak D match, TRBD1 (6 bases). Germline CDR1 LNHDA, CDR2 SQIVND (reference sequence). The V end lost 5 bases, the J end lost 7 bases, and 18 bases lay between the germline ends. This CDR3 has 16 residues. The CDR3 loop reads CASSVPRGARNSPLHF. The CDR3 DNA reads TGTGCCAGTAGTGTCCCCCGGGGGGCAAGGAATTCACCCCTCCACTTT.

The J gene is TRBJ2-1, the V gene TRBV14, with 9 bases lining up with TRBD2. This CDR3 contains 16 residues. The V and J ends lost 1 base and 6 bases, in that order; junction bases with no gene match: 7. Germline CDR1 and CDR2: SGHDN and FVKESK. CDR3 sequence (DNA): TGTGCCAGCAGCCAAGTTGGCGGGGGGGCCGGCAATGAGCAGTTCTTC. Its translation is CASSQVGGGAGNEQFF.

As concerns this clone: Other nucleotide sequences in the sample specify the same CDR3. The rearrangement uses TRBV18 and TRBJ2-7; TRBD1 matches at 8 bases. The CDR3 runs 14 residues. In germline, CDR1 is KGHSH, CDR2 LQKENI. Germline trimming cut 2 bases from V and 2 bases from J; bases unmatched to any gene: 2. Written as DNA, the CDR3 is TGTGCCAGCTCACCAGGGACAGGTCCCTACGAGCAGTACTTC. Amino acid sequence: CASSPGTGPYEQYF. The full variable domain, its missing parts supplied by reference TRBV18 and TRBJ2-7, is NAGVMQNPRHLVRRRGQEARLRCSPMKGHSHVYWYRQLPEEGLKFMVYLQKENIIDESGMPKERFSAEFPKEGPSILRIQQVVRGDSAAYFCASSPGTGPYEQYFGPGTRLTVT.

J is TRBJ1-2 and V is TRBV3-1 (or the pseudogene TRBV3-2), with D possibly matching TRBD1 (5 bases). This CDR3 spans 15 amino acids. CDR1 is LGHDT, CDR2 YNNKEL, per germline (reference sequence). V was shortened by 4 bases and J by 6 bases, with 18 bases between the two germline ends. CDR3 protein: CASSLPGQGVHGYTF. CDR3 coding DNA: TGTGCCAGCAGCCTCCCAGGCCAGGGTGTTCATGGCTACACCTTC.

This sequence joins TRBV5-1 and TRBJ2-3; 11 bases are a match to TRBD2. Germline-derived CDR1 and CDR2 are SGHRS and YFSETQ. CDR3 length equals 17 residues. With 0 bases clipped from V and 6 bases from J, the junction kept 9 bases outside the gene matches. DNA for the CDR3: TGCGCCAGCAGCTTGGAACTAGCGGGGGCCGGGAGGGATACGCAGTATTTT. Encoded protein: CASSLELAGAGRDTQYF. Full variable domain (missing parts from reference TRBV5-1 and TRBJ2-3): KAGVTQTPRYLIKTRGQQVTLSCSPISGHRSVSWYQQTPGQGLQFLFEYFSETQRNKGNFPGRFSGRQFSNSRSEMNVSTLELGDSALYLCASSLELAGAGRDTQYFGPGTRLTVL.